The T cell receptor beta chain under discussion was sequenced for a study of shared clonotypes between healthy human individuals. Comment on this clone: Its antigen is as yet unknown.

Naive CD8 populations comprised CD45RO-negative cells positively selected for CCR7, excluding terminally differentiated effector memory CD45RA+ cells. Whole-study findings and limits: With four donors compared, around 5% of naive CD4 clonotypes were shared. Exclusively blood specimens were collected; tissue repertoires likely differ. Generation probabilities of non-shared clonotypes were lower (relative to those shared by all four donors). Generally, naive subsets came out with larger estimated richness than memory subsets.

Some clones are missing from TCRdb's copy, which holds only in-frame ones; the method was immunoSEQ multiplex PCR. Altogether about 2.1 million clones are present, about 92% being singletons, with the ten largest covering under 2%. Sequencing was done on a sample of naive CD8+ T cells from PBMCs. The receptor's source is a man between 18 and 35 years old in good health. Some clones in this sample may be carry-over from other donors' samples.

This chain's CDR3 is CASSFFLTDTQYF. The CDR3 DNA is TGTGCCAGCAGCTTTTTTCTGACAGATACGCAGTATTTT. The chain joins TRBV5-4 to TRBJ2-3; no firm D call. The CDR3 sequence is 13 residues long. The germline V gene has CDR1 SGHNT and CDR2 YYREEE (reference sequence). Trimming stripped 2 bases from V and 3 bases from J, with 7 bases between.